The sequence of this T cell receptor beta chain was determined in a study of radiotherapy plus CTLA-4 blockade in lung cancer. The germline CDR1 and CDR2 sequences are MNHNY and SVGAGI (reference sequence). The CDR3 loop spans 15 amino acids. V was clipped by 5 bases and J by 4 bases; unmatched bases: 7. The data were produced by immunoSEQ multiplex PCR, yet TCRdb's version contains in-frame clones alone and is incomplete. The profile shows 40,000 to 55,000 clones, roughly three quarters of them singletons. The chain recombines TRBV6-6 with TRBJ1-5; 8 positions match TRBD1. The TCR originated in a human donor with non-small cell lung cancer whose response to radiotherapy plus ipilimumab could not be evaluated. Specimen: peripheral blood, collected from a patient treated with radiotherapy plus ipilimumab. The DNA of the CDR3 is TGTGCCAGCAGTCCATGGACAGGGACAAATCAGCCCCAGCATTTT. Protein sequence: CASSPWTGTNQPQHF.